This TCR beta chain stems from a study of shared clonotypes between healthy human individuals. Study-level information: CD4 naive and memory got three plates each, CD8 naive two, CD8 memory one.

Germline-derived CDR1 and CDR2 are GTSNPN and SVGIG (reference sequence). The CDR3 sequence is 14 residues long. V was clipped by 0 bases and J by 0 bases, with 6 bases between them. Details on this clone: The same CDR3 is also encoded by other DNA sequences in this sample.

Clones were read by immunoSEQ multiplex PCR, and TCRdb kept only the in-frame ones, dropping some. The sample carries millions of clones, around nine tenths recorded once. Each sample came from a Caucasian adult donor living in Nashville, Tennessee. CD4+ cell separation produced CD45RA+ naive and CD45RA-negative memory subsets. This clonotype was obtained from a man between 18 and 35 years old in good health. Source material: naive CD4+ T cells sorted from blood. As to subset: CD45RA+ positively selected. V and J are TRBV30 and TRBJ1-3; D gene uncertain. The CDR3 DNA sequence: TGTGCCTGGAGTGTGGCAGTCTCTGGAAACACCATATATTTT. Protein: CAWSVAVSGNTIYF.